The clone carrying this TCR beta chain showed up just a few times. The sample belongs to a study of blood T cell repertoires in COVID-19. The wider study: The United States, Italy and Spain were the sources of the acute and convalescent COVID-19 samples. Sample material is recorded as cDNA or gDNA derived from T cells, B-cell-depleted T cells, or PBMCs.

While infection was still active, Seattle patients were enrolled and then followed longitudinally. Sequencing was performed with immunoSEQ multiplex PCR; in TCRdb, only in-frame clones are kept and a portion is missing. The sample comprises fewer than 350,000 clones, roughly nine tenths of which are singletons, and about 12% rests with the top ten. Looked up from germline, CDR1 is MNHNY and CDR2 is SVGAGI (reference sequence). This CDR3 region has 13 residues. V lost 11 bases to trimming and J lost 2 bases; unmatched junction nucleotides: 7. This chain connects TRBV6-6 to TRBJ2-3; 7 bases fit TRBD1. This TCR was recovered from a woman aged 25 to 39 with COVID-19, enrolled during active disease. Sequenced sample: peripheral blood. CDR3 region: CAVGRGHTDTQYF. The CDR3 region has the DNA TGTGCCGTAGGTAGGGGGCACACAGATACGCAGTATTTT.